This entry is about one TCR beta chain. This clonotype was observed a few times. It lacks a known antigen. Per-base quality was not reported, and no clone a single base away is much larger than it. Libraries were prepared through RT-PCR. Sequencer: Illumina HiSeq 2500. The public reads were quality trimmed at Q25 with fastp and then assembled into clones with MiXCR by TCRdb, keeping productive beta chains. When rows share a CDR3 protein, they turn into one entry using the most common DNA and genes. Within this sample are some 550,000 distinct CDR3 sequences, with under 25% of them counted one time only. Of the sample, roughly 2.8% is held by the ten largest clones. The data originate from a study of response to subunit inactivated influenza vaccine (dated by TCRdb to the late 2010s). Looking at the study overall: Deep quantitative profiling of the T cell receptor repertoire was used in the study to follow responses to a trivalent subunit inactivated influenza vaccine.

V loses 3 bases, J loses 2 bases, and the germline ends lie 11 bases apart. In the germline V gene (reference sequence), CDR1 corresponds to MNHEY and CDR2 to SMNVEV. The CDR3 covers 15 residues, taking in both the cysteine and the phenylalanine. Solely the CDR3 DNA is kept, with 45 bases framed from the first base. What the work shows at the level of the full study, not this receptor alone: It was suggested by the authors that each seasonal influenza vaccination may recruit only a limited number of new T cells.

The data were also submitted as part of a second study, on T cells expressing NK-cell markers. As that second study puts it: 5'RACE template switching, by which a universal primer site and unique molecular identifiers were added, was used to make TCR beta cDNA libraries. Three sorted T-cell subsets (CD3+CD56+NKG2C+, CD3+CD56+NKG2C- and CD3+CD56-NKG2C+) from several donors had their TCR beta-chain repertoires profiled. Of the eight sequenced donors, seven were found to be HCMV-seropositive and one was found to be HCMV-seronegative. To restrict sorting to alphabetaTCR-expressing T cells, an anti-gammadeltaTCR antibody was added in several experiments. In six donors, the dominant CD3+CD56+NKG2C+ clonotypes were among the top 10 CD8+ clonotypes and accounted for about 1.0-8% of CD8+ T cells. Those dominant clonotypes were again the most abundant among CD3+CD56-NKG2C+ cells in a few donors, at about 25-65%. Whether the expanded NKG2C-expressing T cell clones were specific for HCMV antigens was left unclear. The study sequenced eight donors, all healthy volunteers chosen at random: three men and five women. A commercial ELISA kit detecting HCMV-specific IgG in serum was used to determine HCMV serostatus. Peripheral blood mononuclear cells were isolated from blood by Ficoll density gradient centrifugation. Using Miltenyi isolation kits, CD4+ and CD8+ T cells were isolated from PBMC through magnetic immunoseparation. cDNA synthesis was primed from the TCR beta constant segment, followed by two successive PCR amplification steps. Illumina HiSeq 2000/2500, MiSeq or NextSeq was used to sequence libraries as 2 x 150 bp reads. Reads were demultiplexed and grouped by UMI with MIGEC, and clonotypes were assembled and quantified with MiTCR. Only TCR cDNA sequences supported by at least two reads were kept to exclude erroneous sequences. The tcR package was used for downstream repertoire analysis, and clonotypes were matched between fractions using CDR3 nucleotide sequence together with V segment. VDJmatch was used to annotate antigen specificity against VDJdb, with one amino acid substitution in CDR3 permitted.

The clonotype originates from a man in his fifties who received an inactivated influenza vaccine. Donor details come from another sample of the same person, matched by shared clones. The starting material was CD4+ T cells sorted from PBMCs, obtained about 13 days after vaccination. The V gene is TRBV27 and the J gene is TRBJ2-1; the D gene assignment is ambiguous. The CDR3 region has the sequence CASSFVGGTYNEQFF. The sequenced DNA is TGTGCCAGCAGTTTTGTGGGCGGAACCTACAATGAGCAGTTCTTC.